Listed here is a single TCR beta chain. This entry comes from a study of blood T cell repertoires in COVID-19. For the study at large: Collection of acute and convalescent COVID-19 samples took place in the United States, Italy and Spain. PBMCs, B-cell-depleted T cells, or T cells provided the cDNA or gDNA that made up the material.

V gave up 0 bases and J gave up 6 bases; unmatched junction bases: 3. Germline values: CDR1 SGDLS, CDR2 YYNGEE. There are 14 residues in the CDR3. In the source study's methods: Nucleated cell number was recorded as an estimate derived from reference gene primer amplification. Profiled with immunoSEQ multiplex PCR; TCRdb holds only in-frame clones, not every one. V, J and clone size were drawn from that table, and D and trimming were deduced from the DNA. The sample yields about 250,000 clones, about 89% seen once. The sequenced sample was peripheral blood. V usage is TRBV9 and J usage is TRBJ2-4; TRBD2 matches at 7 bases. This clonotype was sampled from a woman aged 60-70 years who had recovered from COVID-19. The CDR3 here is CASSVDPGGNIQYF. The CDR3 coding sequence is TGTGCCAGCAGCGTAGACCCGGGGGGAAACATTCAGTACTTC. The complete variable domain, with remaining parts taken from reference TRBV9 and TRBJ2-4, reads DSGVTQTPKHLITATGQRVTLRCSPRSGDLSVYWYQQSLDQGLQFLIQYYNGEERAKGNILERFSAQQFPDLHSELNLSSLELGDSALYFCASSVDPGGNIQYFGAGTRLSVL.